This section outlines one T cell receptor (beta chain) sequence together with its context. This clone was picked up one time. Its antigen is not yet known. One base away there is no much larger clone; base qualities are not given. For the CD8 naive samples, CD45RO-negative cells were positively selected for CCR7, yielding a CD45RA+CCR7+ population from which TemRA cells were excluded. The donors were healthy, HIV-negative adults with no recently reported acute infections or vaccinations. Every donor was a Caucasian adult living in Nashville, Tennessee, USA. Blood was collected by leukapheresis, and PBMCs were isolated by Ficoll-Histopaque density gradient centrifugation and then cryopreserved in liquid nitrogen vapor phase. Purity and quantity of every magnetically sorted T cell population were checked by analytical flow cytometry. Each sorted fraction had its genomic DNA isolated and then quantified by UV absorbance on a Nanodrop 2000c.

This sample is part of a study of shared clonotypes between healthy human individuals (dated by TCRdb to 2018 to 2020). About the study as a whole: The cohort comprised a couple of women and a few men aged 18 to 49 years. For each donor, CD4 naive and CD4 memory were each run on three plates, CD8 naive on two plates, and CD8 memory on one plate. Libraries were prepared and TCR repertoires were sequenced by different laboratories using diverse techniques, in order to increase sequencing depth and limit assay-specific biases. Blood TCR repertoires of roughly five healthy adults were deeply sequenced to estimate repertoire size and the extent of clonotype sharing between individuals. Leukapheresis yielded between about 0.85 and 10 billion PBMCs per donor. Beyond this particular receptor, the publication reports: Compared with non-shared clonotypes, clonotypes shared by all four sorted-subset donors had higher generation probabilities. Sampling was limited to blood, and TCR repertoires in tissue likely differ from TCR repertoires in blood. Naive subsets generally had larger estimated clonotype richness than memory subsets. Even with the large sequencing depth, rarefaction of the sorted-subset datasets indicated that sequencing was incomplete. Pairwise subsampling indicated that sequencing depth was expected to affect the degree of clonotype sharing among donors. When several donors were compared, the shared fraction of clonotypes was around 4.6% for naive CD4, over 3% for naive CD8, 2.3% for memory CD4, and about 0.36% for memory CD8. Because the study included a small number of donors, the genetic and exposure-history diversity represented was limited.

TCR CDR3 regions were amplified from genomic DNA by multiplex PCR using the deep immunoSEQ assay. For each cell subset, the extracted genomic DNA was distributed evenly across all wells of several immunoSEQ 96-well plates, and each plate served as one replicate. Each replicate PCR for sorted subsets received 200 ng genomic DNA, equal to tens of thousands of T cell genomes. Purified libraries were measured with a Qubit 3.0 fluorometer, size-checked on a Bioanalyzer 2100, and measured again with the KAPA Library Quantification kit. Every immunoSEQ 96-well plate was sequenced on a separate single-read 150-cycle Illumina NextSeq 550 flow cell. Turning to the authors' computational methods: The immunoSEQ output contained only junctional sequences without quality scores, so filtering could not match that applied to full-length reads. To assign V/J genes and CDR3, sequences were annotated using PyIR, a Python wrapper for IgBLAST v1.9, with IMGT germline references. Reads with weak V/J assignments (E-value above 1e-6), missing CDR3, stop codons, out-of-frame junctions, or ambiguous translated residues were removed. V3J clonotypes were defined as sequences sharing an identical inferred V gene, J gene, and CDR3 amino acid sequence. To compute the percentage overlap between repertoires, the number of shared unique clonotypes was divided by the size of the smaller repertoire. Three approaches were used to assess repertoire richness: RTK rarefaction, the Chao1 estimator, and Recon v2.1 estimates of unobserved clonotypes. OLGA was used to compute generation probabilities for all TCRbeta clonotypes that the gDNA method yielded from a handful of donors. TCRdb re-hosts the immuneACCESS table, in-frame sequences only. Its copies lack some clones; in the studies checked, an unresolved V gene accounts for under half of them, and the cause for the rest is not known. V, J and clone size are taken as reported in that table, and D and trimming were inferred from the DNA itself. In all, the sample holds fewer than 800,000 clones, and roughly 94% of those were seen once. 20% to 25% of the sample is held by the ten biggest clonotypes.

The CDR3 sequence holds 15 residues, the cysteine and phenylalanine included. The entry retains the CDR3 DNA only, 45 bases that are in frame from base 1. V was cut back by 0 bases and J by 8 bases, leaving a gap of 16 bases between them. The germline V gene (reference sequence) supplies CDR1 MNHEY and CDR2 SMNVEV. Rearrangement joined TRBV27 to TRBJ1-2, with the D gene not clear enough to name. Input material: naive CD8+ T cells sorted from blood. In light of the paper, this sample's cell subset or site label describes: CD45RA+CCR7+. This receptor was taken from a young man in good health. The DNA reads as follows: TGTGCCAGCAGTTTATCGGACGGCTCCACTAGGGGCTACACCTTC. Its protein product is CASSLSDGSTRGYTF.